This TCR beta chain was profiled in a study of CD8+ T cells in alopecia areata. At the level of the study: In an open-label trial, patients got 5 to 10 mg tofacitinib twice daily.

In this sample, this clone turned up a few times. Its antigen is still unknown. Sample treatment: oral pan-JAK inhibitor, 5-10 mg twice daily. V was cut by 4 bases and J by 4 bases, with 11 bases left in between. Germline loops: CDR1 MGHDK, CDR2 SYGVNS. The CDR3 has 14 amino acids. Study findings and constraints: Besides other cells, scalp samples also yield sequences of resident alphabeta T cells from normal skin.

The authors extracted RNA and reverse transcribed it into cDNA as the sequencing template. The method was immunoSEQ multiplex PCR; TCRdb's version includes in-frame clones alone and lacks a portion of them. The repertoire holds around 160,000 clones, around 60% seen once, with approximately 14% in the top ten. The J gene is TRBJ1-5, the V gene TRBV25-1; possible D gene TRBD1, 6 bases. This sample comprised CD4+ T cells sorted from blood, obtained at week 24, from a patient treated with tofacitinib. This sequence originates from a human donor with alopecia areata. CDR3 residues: CASSVQGWNQPQHF. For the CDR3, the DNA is TGTGCCAGCAGTGTACAGGGCTGGAATCAGCCCCAGCATTTT.